This T cell receptor beta chain was captured by sequencing in a study of shared clonotypes between healthy human individuals (dated by TCRdb to 2019 to 2021). About the full investigation: Two women and a few men aged 18 to 49 years were included in the cohort. To increase sequencing depth and limit assay-specific biases, different laboratories used diverse techniques to prepare libraries and sequence TCR repertoires. Per donor, three plates each were used for CD4 naive and CD4 memory, two for CD8 naive, and one for CD8 memory. Blood TCR repertoires of about five healthy adults were deeply sequenced to estimate repertoire size and the extent of clonotype sharing between individuals. Each donor's leukapheresis produced roughly between roughly 0.9 and 9 billion PBMCs.

Results and caveats for the whole study, not just this receptor: When several donors were compared, the shared fraction of clonotypes was about 5.4% for naive CD4, around 3.5% for naive CD8, roughly 2.3% for memory CD4, and 0.35% to 0.4% for memory CD8. Compared with non-shared clonotypes, the clonotypes found in all four sorted-subset donors had higher generation probabilities. Incomplete sequencing was indicated by rarefaction of sorted-subset datasets, despite the large sequencing depth. Based on pairwise subsampling, the degree of clonotype sharing among donors was expected to be affected by sequencing depth. Estimated clonotype richness was generally larger for naive than for memory subsets. The small number of donors limited the genetic and exposure-history diversity represented. Sampling was limited to blood, and TCR repertoires in tissue likely differ from TCR repertoires in blood.

From a lookup of the germline V gene (reference sequence), CDR1 and CDR2 are SEHNR and FQNEAQ. Trimming removed 3 bases from V and 0 bases from J, leaving 12 bases between the germline ends. The CDR3 sequence holds 15 residues, the cysteine and phenylalanine included. The read is trimmed to its CDR3 DNA, 45 bases read in frame from base 1. CD8 naive samples were CD45RO-negative cells positively selected for CCR7, giving a CD45RA+CCR7+ population that excluded TemRA cells. Healthy HIV-negative adults with no recently reported acute infections or vaccinations were included as donors. All donors were Caucasian adults living in Nashville, Tennessee, USA. After blood collection by leukapheresis, PBMCs were isolated using Ficoll-Histopaque density gradient centrifugation and then cryopreserved in the vapor phase of liquid nitrogen. Purity and quantity of every magnetically sorted T cell population were checked by analytical flow cytometry. Genomic DNA was isolated from every sorted fraction and measured by UV absorbance on a Nanodrop 2000c.

Using the deep immunoSEQ assay, multiplex PCR amplified TCR CDR3 regions from genomic DNA. Extracted genomic DNA from each cell subset was distributed evenly across all wells of several immunoSEQ 96-well plates, and each plate was treated as a replicate. For sorted subsets, approximately 200 ng of genomic DNA, equivalent to roughly 33,000 T cell genomes, went into each replicate PCR. Purified libraries were measured with a Qubit 3.0 fluorometer, size-checked on a Bioanalyzer 2100, and measured again with the KAPA Library Quantification kit. A separate single-read 150-cycle Illumina NextSeq 550 flow cell was used to sequence each immunoSEQ 96-well plate. In the paper's pipeline: Because the immunoSEQ output included only junctional sequences and no quality scores, the filtering could not be the same as the filtering used for full-length reads. To assign V/J genes and CDR3, sequences were annotated using PyIR, a Python wrapper for IgBLAST v1.9, with IMGT germline references. Reads were filtered out if the reads had weak V/J assignments (E-value above 1e-6), no CDR3, stop codons, out-of-frame junctions, or ambiguous translated residues. V3J clonotypes were defined by identical inferred V gene, J gene, and CDR3 amino acid sequence. Percentage overlap between repertoires was computed as shared unique clonotypes divided by the size of the smaller repertoire. Repertoire richness was assessed with RTK rarefaction, the Chao1 estimator, and Recon v2.1 estimates of unobserved clonotypes. Generation probabilities were computed with OLGA for all TCRbeta clonotypes obtained by the gDNA method from several donors. TCRdb limited this immuneACCESS table to in-frame rearrangements with V and J called. A share of clones is missing; checked studies link under half to unresolved V genes, and the rest is unexplained. The V and J calls and the clone size are those of that table, but D and trimming were determined from the DNA. The sample records over 750,000 clones, 90% to 97% of which are singletons. About 0.22% of the sample is in the top ten clones.

Concerning this clone itself: Its antigen remains unidentified. No base qualities exist here, and no much larger clone lies one base off it.

This receptor chain uses TRBV7-9 and TRBJ2-7; a confident D gene designation cannot be given. This TCR was sampled from a man aged 30-40 years in good health. The sample was naive CD8+ T cells sorted from blood. The sample's cell subset or site label is to be understood as: CD45RA+CCR7+. The CDR3 region reads CASSFVDLSSYEQYF. The DNA reads as follows: TGTGCCAGCAGCTTTGTGGACCTCAGCTCCTACGAGCAGTACTTC.